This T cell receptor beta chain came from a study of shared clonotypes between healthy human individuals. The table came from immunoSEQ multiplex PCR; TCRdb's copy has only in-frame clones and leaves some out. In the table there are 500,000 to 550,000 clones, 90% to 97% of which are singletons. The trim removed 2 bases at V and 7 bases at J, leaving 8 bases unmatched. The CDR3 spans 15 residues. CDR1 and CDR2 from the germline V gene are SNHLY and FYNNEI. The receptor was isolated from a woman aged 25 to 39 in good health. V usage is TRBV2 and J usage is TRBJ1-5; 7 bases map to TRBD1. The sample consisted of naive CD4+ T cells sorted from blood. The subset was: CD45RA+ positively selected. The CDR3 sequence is CASSERNRGRQPQHF. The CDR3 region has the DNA TGTGCCAGCAGTGAAAGGAACAGGGGCAGGCAGCCCCAGCATTTT.